Below are 9 T cell receptor beta chains sequenced from a single sample in a study of T cells after yellow fever vaccination. In TCRdb, the 5' RACE reads were re-called with MiXCR into one record per CDR3 protein. This sample carries hundreds of thousands of distinct CDR3 sequences, under 9% of them seen once, and the ten largest clones take about 3.7%. The source material was CD4+ T cells sorted from PBMCs, sampled 5 days after the yellow fever booster vaccination. The receptor set was obtained from a man younger than 35 who received the YFV17D yellow fever vaccine.

This clonotype was recorded a few times. This chain links TRBV7-6 with TRBJ2-5, with 7 bases aligning to TRBD1. This CDR3 comprises 12 residues. Germline V gene data show CDR1 as SGHVS and CDR2 as FNYEAQ. V lost 7 bases and J lost 4; bases outside the gene matches: 3. In DNA form, the CDR3 reads TGTGCCAGCACCGCAGGGGGAGAGACCCAGTACTTC. Its translation: CASTAGGETQYF. Variable domain in full (rest from reference TRBV7-6 and TRBJ2-5): GAGVSQSPRYKVTKRGQDVALRCDPISGHVSLYWYRQALGQGPEFLTYFNYEAQQDKSGLPNDRFSAERPEGSISTLTIQRTEQRDSAMYRCASTAGGETQYFGPGTRLLVL.

A few counts support this clonotype. This rearrangement joins TRBV5-1 to TRBJ2-1; 9 positions agree with TRBD1. The germline CDR1 and CDR2 sequences are SGHRS and YFSETQ. CDR3 length: 15 residues. The V and J ends lost 3 bases and 5 bases, in that order; junction bases with no gene match: 6. CDR3 sequence reads: CASSSTGGTNNEQFF. As DNA, the CDR3 is TGCGCCAGCAGCTCGACAGGGGGAACAAACAATGAGCAGTTCTTC.

The gene calls are TRBV3-1 and TRBJ2-1, with D unclear. V gave up 4 bases and J gave up 2 bases, with 12 bases separating them. This CDR3 has 15 residues. Germline CDR1 is LGHDT and CDR2 is YNNKEL (reference sequence). The chain's CDR3 is CASSLERTPYNEQFF. CDR3 nucleotides: TGTGCCAGCAGCCTCGAACGGACCCCCTACAATGAGCAGTTCTTC.

This chain uses TRBV9 with TRBJ2-7; 9 nucleotides line up with TRBD2. CDR3 size: 16 residues. The germline V gene encodes CDR1 SGDLS and CDR2 YYNGEE. Unmatched junction bases numbered 5, after V lost 0 bases and J lost 1 base. The CDR3 loop is CASSVGAGGRSYEQYF. In nucleotides, the CDR3 is TGTGCCAGCAGCGTAGGGGCGGGGGGGCGATCCTACGAGCAGTACTTC.

This clonotype was counted a few times. CDR3: CASSHSNTEAFF. The CDR3 region has the DNA TGTGCCAGCAGCCATTCGAACACTGAAGCTTTCTTT. The rearrangement joins TRBV14 to TRBJ1-1; D ambiguous. CDR1 and CDR2 (germline): SGHDN, FVKESK. The CDR3 extends over 12 amino acids. V shed 3 bases and J shed 1 base, with 3 bases lying between them.

The chain employs TRBV5-1 and TRBJ2-7, with 9 bases fitting TRBD1. The V gene's germline CDR1 is SGHRS and CDR2 YFSETQ. The ends lost 4 bases at V and 6 bases at J; junction bases unmatched: 8. This CDR3 is built from 14 residues. CDR3 in amino acids: CASSLRDRVSEQYF. CDR3 bases: TGCGCCAGCAGCCTCCGGGACAGGGTCTCCGAGCAGTACTTC.

The sample holds a few counts of this clonotype. The chain combines TRBV7-2 with TRBJ2-2; 9 nucleotides line up with TRBD2. Germline V gene lookup returns CDR1 SGHTA and CDR2 FQGNSA. The CDR3 runs 19 residues. V gave up 2 bases and J gave up 2 bases; unmatched junction bases: 12. CDR3 nucleotide sequence: TGTGCCAGCAGCTTATTTGGGGGGGGACTAGCCCTCAACACCGGGGAGCTGTTTTTT. Residues: CASSLFGGGLALNTGELFF.

This clonotype was counted at least ten times. The V and J genes are TRBV7-2 and TRBJ2-1, with D tentatively TRBD1 or TRBD2 (5 bases each). In germline, CDR1 is SGHTA, CDR2 FQGNSA. The germline V and J ends were trimmed by 4 bases and 2 bases, with 18 bases remaining between them. The CDR3 is 17 residues long. CDR3 in DNA: TGTGCCAGCAGCTCCCTGGGGGTCGGGGTAGCCTACAATGAGCAGTTCTTC. Residues: CASSSLGVGVAYNEQFF.

The chain is built from TRBV3-1 and TRBJ1-1; D unclear. V lost 11 bases to trimming and J lost 6 bases, with 13 bases between them. CDR3 length: 11 residues. Germline CDR1 is LGHDT and CDR2 is YNNKEL (reference sequence). Written as DNA, the CDR3 is TGTGCCGATTCTAAACCCTCTGAAGCTTTCTTT. Translation gives CADSKPSEAFF.